This T cell receptor (beta chain) originates from a study of blood T cell repertoires in COVID-19. Study-level information: T cells, B-cell-depleted T cells, or PBMCs supplied cDNA or gDNA.

The Seattle patients joined while their infection was active and were tracked longitudinally afterward. In the study's own analysis: Estimation of nucleated cell counts relied on the amplification of reference gene primers. This table comes from immunoSEQ multiplex PCR, and its TCRdb copy is limited to in-frame clones, with some not included. V, J and clone size were drawn from that table, and D and trimming were deduced from the DNA. The table lists 200,000 to 250,000 clones, around 87% of them singletons, with roughly a tenth in the top ten. The CDR3 covers 14 residues. Trimming stripped 3 bases from V and 4 bases from J, with 12 bases between. Per germline, CDR1 WNHNN and CDR2 SYGVQD (reference sequence).

The rearrangement joins TRBV10-1 to TRBJ1-2; D remains ambiguous. Material for sequencing was peripheral blood. This sequence originates from a woman in her fifties or sixties with COVID-19, enrolled during active disease. The CDR3 nucleotides are TGCGCCAGCAGTGACGACTTTGGCAGCTATGGCTACACCTTC. This sequence encodes CASSDDFGSYGYTF.